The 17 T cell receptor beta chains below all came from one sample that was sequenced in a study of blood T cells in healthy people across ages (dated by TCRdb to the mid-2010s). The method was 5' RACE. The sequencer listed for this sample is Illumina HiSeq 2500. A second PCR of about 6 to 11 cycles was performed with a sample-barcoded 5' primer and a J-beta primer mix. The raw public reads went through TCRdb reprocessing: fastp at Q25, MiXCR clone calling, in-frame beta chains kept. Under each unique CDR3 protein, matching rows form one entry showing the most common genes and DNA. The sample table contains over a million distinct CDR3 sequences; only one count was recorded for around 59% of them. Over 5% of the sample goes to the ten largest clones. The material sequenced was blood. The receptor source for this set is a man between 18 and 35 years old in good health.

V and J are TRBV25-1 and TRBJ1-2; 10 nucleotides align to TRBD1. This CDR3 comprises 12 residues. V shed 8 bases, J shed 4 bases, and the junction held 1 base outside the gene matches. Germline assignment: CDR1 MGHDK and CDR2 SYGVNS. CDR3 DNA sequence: TGTGCCAGCCGACAGGGGGCCTATGGCTACACCTTC. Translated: CASRQGAYGYTF.

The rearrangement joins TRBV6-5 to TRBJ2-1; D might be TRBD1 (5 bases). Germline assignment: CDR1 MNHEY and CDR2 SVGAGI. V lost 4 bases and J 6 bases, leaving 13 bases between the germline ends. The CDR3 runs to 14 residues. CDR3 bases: TGTGCCAGCAGTTTGATAACCCAGGGCAATGAGCAGTTCTTC. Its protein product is CASSLITQGNEQFF.

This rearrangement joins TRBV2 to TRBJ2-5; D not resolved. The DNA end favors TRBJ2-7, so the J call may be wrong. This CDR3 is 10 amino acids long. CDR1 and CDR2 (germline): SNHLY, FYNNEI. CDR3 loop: CASKRYEQYF. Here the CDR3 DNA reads TGTGCCAGCAAGAGGTACGAGCAGTACTTC.

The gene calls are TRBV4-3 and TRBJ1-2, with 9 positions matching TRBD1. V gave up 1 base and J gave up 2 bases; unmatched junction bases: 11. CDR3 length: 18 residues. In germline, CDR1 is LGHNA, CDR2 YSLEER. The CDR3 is CASSQVRDRDRENYGYTF. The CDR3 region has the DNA TGCGCCAGCAGCCAAGTTCGGGACAGGGACCGGGAGAACTATGGCTACACCTTC.

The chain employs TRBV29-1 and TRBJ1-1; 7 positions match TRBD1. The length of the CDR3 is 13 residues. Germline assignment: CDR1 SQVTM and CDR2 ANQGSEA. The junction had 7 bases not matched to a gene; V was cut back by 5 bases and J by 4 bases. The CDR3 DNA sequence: TGCAGCGTTACTAGACAGGGAAGCACTGAAGCTTTCTTT. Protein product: CSVTRQGSTEAFF.

As DNA, the CDR3 is TGTGCCAGCAGTTACGGCTTCGGTGAAAAACTGTTTTTT. This gives the protein CASSYGFGEKLFF. The rearrangement joins TRBV6-5 to TRBJ1-4, with D hard to call. Trimming shortened V by 2 bases and J by 7 bases, and 8 bases separated the two germline ends. In germline, CDR1 is MNHEY, CDR2 SVGAGI. This CDR3 spans 13 amino acids.

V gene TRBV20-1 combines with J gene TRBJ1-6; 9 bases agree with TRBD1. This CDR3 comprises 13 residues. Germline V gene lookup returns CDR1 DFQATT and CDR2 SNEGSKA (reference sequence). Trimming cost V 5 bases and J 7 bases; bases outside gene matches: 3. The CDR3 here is CSARDRENSPLHF. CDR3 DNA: TGCAGTGCTCGGGACAGGGAAAATTCACCCCTCCACTTT.

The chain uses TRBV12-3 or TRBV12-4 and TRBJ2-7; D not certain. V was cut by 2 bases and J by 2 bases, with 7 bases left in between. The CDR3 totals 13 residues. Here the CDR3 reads CASSLPSTYEQYF. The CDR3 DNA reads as TGTGCCAGCAGTTTACCCTCGACCTACGAGCAGTACTTC.

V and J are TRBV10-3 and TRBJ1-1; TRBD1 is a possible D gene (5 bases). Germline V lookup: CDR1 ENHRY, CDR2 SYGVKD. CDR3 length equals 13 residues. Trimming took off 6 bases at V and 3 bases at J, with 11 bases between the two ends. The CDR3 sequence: CAIRDNGDTEAFF. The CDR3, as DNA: TGTGCCATCAGGGACAATGGGGACACTGAAGCTTTCTTT.

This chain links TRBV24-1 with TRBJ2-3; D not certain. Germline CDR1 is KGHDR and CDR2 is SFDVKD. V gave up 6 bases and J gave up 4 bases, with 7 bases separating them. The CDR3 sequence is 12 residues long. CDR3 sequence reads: CATSFRADTQYF. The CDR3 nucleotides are TGTGCCACCAGTTTTCGCGCAGATACGCAGTATTTT.

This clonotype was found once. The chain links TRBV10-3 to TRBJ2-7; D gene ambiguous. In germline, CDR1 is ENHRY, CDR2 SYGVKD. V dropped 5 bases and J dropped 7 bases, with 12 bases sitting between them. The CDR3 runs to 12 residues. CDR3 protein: CAISPGYNEQYF. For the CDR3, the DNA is TGTGCCATCAGTCCAGGTTACAATGAGCAGTACTTC.

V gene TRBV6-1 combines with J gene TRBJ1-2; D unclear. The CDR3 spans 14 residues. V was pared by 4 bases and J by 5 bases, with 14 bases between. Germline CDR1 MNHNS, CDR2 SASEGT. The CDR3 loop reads CASSADPWRYGYTF. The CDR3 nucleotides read TGTGCCAGCAGTGCCGACCCCTGGAGGTATGGCTACACCTTC.

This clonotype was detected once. CDR3 region: CASSWLTSGGENTGELFF. The CDR3 nucleotides read TGTGCCAGCAGCTGGCTGACTAGCGGGGGGGAGAACACCGGGGAGCTGTTTTTT. This chain joins TRBV7-2 and TRBJ2-2; TRBD2 agrees at 14 bases. Trimming at V came to 4 bases and at J to 1 base, leaving 5 bases not matched to a gene. This CDR3 spans 18 amino acids. The germline CDR1 and CDR2 sequences are SGHTA and FQGNSA.

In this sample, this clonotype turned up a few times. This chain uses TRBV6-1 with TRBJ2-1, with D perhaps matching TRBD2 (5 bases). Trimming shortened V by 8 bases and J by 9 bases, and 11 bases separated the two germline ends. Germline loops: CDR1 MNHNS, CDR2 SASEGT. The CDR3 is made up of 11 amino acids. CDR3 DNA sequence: TGTGCCAGCGGGGAGTGGATTGAGCAGTTCTTC. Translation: CASGEWIEQFF.

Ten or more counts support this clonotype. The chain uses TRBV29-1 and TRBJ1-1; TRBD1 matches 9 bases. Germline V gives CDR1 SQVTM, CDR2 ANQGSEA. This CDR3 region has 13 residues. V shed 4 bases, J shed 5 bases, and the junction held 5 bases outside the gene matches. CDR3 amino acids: CSVVLGQGTEAFF. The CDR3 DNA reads TGCAGCGTTGTACTGGGACAGGGAACTGAAGCTTTCTTT.

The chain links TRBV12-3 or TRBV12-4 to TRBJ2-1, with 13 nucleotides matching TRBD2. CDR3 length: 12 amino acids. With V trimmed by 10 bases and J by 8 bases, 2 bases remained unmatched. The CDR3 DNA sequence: TGTGCCATCGGACTAGCGGGAGATGAGCAGTTCTTC. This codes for CAIGLAGDEQFF.

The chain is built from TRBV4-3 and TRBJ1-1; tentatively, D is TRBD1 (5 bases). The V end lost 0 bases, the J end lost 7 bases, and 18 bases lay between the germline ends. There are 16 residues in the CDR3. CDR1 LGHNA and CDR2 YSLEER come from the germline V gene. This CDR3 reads CASSQDLSGGFREAFF. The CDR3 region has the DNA TGCGCCAGCAGCCAAGACCTCAGCGGGGGTTTCCGTGAAGCTTTCTTT.